This T cell receptor beta chain was found in a study of shared clonotypes between healthy human individuals. As originally analysed: As immunoSEQ supplied junction-only sequences (without quality scores), filtering differed. Sequencing used immunoSEQ multiplex PCR; TCRdb keeps in-frame clones, though not all of them. From that table come the V and J calls and clone size; the DNA was used to work out D and trimming. Altogether millions of clones are present, just over 90% being singletons, with the ten largest covering roughly 0.15%. Overall study findings and caveats: Even with large depth, rarefaction showed that sorted-subset sequencing was incomplete.

Details on this clone: Its matching antigen is unknown. Additional DNA sequences in this sample encode the identical CDR3.

The CDR3 loop spans 14 amino acids. V shed 0 bases and J shed 2 bases, with 7 bases lying between them. Germline CDR1 reads LGHNT; CDR2 reads FRNRAP. Sequenced: naive CD4+ T cells sorted from blood. The subset: CD45RA+ positively selected. The source of this sequence is a man younger than 30 in good health. The rearrangement links TRBV12-5 to TRBJ1-2, with D unresolved. The CDR3 DNA is TGTGCTAGTGGTTTGGTCCCGGCGAACTATGGCTACACCTTC. It translates to CASGLVPANYGYTF. Full variable domain (rest looked up from reference TRBV12-5 and TRBJ1-2): DARVTQTPRHKVTEMGQEVTMRCQPILGHNTVFWYRQTMMQGLELLAYFRNRAPLDDSGMPKDRFSAEMPDATLATLKIQPSEPRDSAVYFCASGLVPANYGYTFGSGTRLTVV.